A selection of T cell receptor beta chains follows, all from one sample in a study of blood T cell repertoires in COVID-19. Method: immunoSEQ multiplex PCR; TCRdb's copy keeps in-frame clones and lacks some. In the table there are 75,000 to 95,000 clones, more than 75% of which are singletons. Sequences were obtained from peripheral blood. The receptors were sampled from a human donor in a cohort sampled during active COVID-19. Each CDR3 is given without its conserved first and last residue. A D gene is named only where the DNA matches it firmly.

v_call	d_call	cdr3_length	j_call	cdr3_aa
TRBV5-6	-	14	TRBJ1-1	ASSPAGAGVNTEAF
TRBV7-2	-	12	TRBJ2-7	ASSLIRSSYEQY
TRBV24-1	TRBD2	13	TRBJ2-3	ATMASGSYTDTQY
TRBV20-1	TRBD1	11	TRBJ1-2	SASDRGGLGYT
TRBV2	-	13	TRBJ1-5	ASSLAGSDIQPQH
TRBV5-6	TRBD1	14	TRBJ1-5	ASSWGGTGNNQPQH
TRBV2	TRBD2	12	TRBJ2-3	ASILAGVGDTQY
TRBV7-2	-	10	TRBJ2-7	ASSPRSDEQY
TRBV9	TRBD2	14	TRBJ2-2	ASSRSGRENTGELF
TRBV27	-	11	TRBJ1-1	ASSRPGMTEAF
TRBV5-1	TRBD2	11	TRBJ2-1	ASKLAGYNEQF
TRBV19	TRBD2	14	TRBJ2-5	ASRTSVSSPQETQY
TRBV3-1/TRBV3-2	-	13	TRBJ1-1	ASSQEPGVNTEAF
TRBV4-1	-	13	TRBJ1-5	ASSQQQGNLRAQH
TRBV29-1	-	12	TRBJ1-2	SVSPLDAELGYT
TRBV5-1	TRBD2	14	TRBJ2-1	ASSLAPGGGYNEQF
TRBV27	TRBD1	13	TRBJ2-3	ASNADRGHTDTQY
TRBV24-1	TRBD1	13	TRBJ2-5	ATSAPGGGRETQY
TRBV19	-	10	TRBJ1-1	ASSIEAGPAF
TRBV5-4	TRBD2	12	TRBJ2-5	ASSRGLAEETQY
TRBV10-1	-	11	TRBJ1-2	ASSGQPNYGYT
TRBV28	-	11	TRBJ2-1	ASLTAGTMVQF
TRBV5-4	-	13	TRBJ2-7	ASSLVGPSPYEQY
TRBV7-9	TRBD1	11	TRBJ1-1	ASSLDVTGGAF
TRBV6-5	-	12	TRBJ1-5	ASSRGVGNQPQH
TRBV7-2	TRBD1	11	TRBJ1-3	ASSTGAGNTIY
TRBV13	-	14	TRBJ2-5	ASSSRPGTIGETQY
TRBV19	-	13	TRBJ2-5	ASSISWRPLETQY
TRBV5-1	-	11	TRBJ1-5	ASRGDRNQPQH
TRBV7-2	TRBD2	12	TRBJ2-3	ASSSGLAGDTQY
TRBV18	TRBD1	13	TRBJ1-1	ASSPRQGALTEAF
TRBV7-3	TRBD2	15	TRBJ2-1	ASSLYSVAGGSNEQF